Listed here is a single T cell receptor (beta chain). Its antigen is unidentified. Second-dose timings of about 4 or about 12 weeks were pooled. The CDR3 is 17 amino acids. The germline CDR1 and CDR2 sequences are SGHVS and FQNEAQ. V lost 5 bases and J lost 2, with 21 bases in between. This table comes from immunoSEQ multiplex PCR, and its TCRdb copy is limited to in-frame clones, with some not included. This sample has 200,000 or so clones, with roughly 92% found just once. This record belongs to a study of T cell responses to AZD1222 COVID-19 vaccine. Findings and limits, study-wide: Seropositivity was recorded at baseline in only a handful of AZD1222 recipients.

Sequencing used peripheral blood, obtained 28 days after the second AZD1222 dose. The J gene is TRBJ2-5, the V gene TRBV7-8; D might be TRBD1 (5 bases). The TCR sequence derives from an adult who received the AZD1222 COVID-19 vaccine. The DNA for the CDR3 is TGTGCCAGCAGCCCCGGCGTGGTATCAGGGTGGCAAGAGACCCAGTACTTC. This codes for CASSPGVVSGWQETQYF.